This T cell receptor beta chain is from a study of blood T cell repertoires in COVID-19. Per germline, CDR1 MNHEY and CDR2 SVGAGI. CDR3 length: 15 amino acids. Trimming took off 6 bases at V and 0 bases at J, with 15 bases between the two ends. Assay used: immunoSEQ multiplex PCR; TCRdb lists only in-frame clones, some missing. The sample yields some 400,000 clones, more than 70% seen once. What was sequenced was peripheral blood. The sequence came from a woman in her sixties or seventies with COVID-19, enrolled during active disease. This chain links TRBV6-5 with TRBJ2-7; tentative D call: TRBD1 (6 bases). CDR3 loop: CASRDRDTISYEQYF. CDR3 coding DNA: TGTGCCAGCAGAGACCGGGACACAATCTCCTACGAGCAGTACTTC.